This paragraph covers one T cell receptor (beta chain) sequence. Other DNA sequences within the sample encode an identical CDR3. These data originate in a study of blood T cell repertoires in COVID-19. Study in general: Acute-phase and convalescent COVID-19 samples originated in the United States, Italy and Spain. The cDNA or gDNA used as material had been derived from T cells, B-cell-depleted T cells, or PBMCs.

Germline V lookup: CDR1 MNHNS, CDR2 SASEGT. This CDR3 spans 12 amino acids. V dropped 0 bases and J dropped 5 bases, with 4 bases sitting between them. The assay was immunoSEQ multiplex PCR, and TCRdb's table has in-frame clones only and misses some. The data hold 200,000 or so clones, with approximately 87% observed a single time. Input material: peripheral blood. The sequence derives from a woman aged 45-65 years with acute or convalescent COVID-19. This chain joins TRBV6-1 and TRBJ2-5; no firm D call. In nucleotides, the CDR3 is TGTGCCAGCAGTGAAGCCGAGGAGACCCAGTACTTC. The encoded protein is CASSEAEETQYF.